What follows is one T cell receptor (beta chain) and its context. Which antigen it targets is not known. The CDR3 is cut off 3 residues early in the read; its end comes from the germline J gene. The data belong to a study of T cell clonality in common variable immunodeficiency (dated by TCRdb to between 2015 and 2016). CVID was diagnosed by standard criteria: serum IgG, IgA and/or IgM reduced below normal range, plus specific antibody deficiency. A total of 45 or so subjects (approximately 15 female and some 30 male; age range roughly 9 to 70 years, mean age around 37) were included in the CVID group. Predominantly Caucasian heritage was noted among both the CVID patients and the healthy controls. At the time of study participation, every CVID subject had been on replacement immunoglobulin therapy for at least one year. When blood was collected, none of the CVID subjects were ill or on immunomodulatory or immunosuppressive medication. Heparinized peripheral whole blood samples of about 5 to 8.5 ml were obtained from each donor. Genomic DNA from adults with common variable immune deficiency (CVID) and from healthy adult controls was the source for sequencing TCRbeta CDR3 repertoires. To isolate peripheral blood mononuclear cells, diluted blood was subjected to density centrifugation over Hypaque 1077 or Ficoll-Paque. Unsorted mononuclear cells served as the source of genomic DNA, which was extracted either by Qiagen column purification or by a centrifugation-based method.

The investigation overall reported the following: According to the authors, finding the cause of the higher clonality in CVID would require sequencing the repertoires of T cell subpopulations. Compared with healthy controls, CVID subjects showed increased TCRbeta clonality (t-test p = 0.018), a feature most characteristic of about a third of subjects. Fewer TCRbeta clones were shared among CVID subjects than among healthy controls (p < 0.0001). Fewer deletions and N-nucleotide insertions were reportedly observed in CVID TCRbeta sequences, and highly modified clones with 13 or more V deletions were reportedly absent from CVID TCRbeta sequences. Correlations of repertoire features with clinical complications were constrained by heterogeneity among patients within the CVID cohort. Although equal DNA input was used, an average of roughly 80,000 unique sequences per sample was obtained for controls, compared with approximately 30,000 for CVID samples.

For sequencing, equivalent amounts of genomic DNA were input from CVID and control samples. For every sample, a 60 bp segment covering the rearranged TCRbeta CDR3 region was amplified and then sequenced. The immunoSEQ assay, a bias-corrected multiplex PCR combined with high-throughput sequencing, was used for TCRbeta amplification. In the authors' own workflow: Each unique nucleotide sequence was treated as a clone and annotated with V, D and J genes, copy number and frequency. Sequences were labeled productive if in frame, and non-productive if out of frame or containing stop codons. As previously described, clonality was computed from Shannon's entropy. The predicted amino acid sequences of productive clones were used to derive mean CDR3 Kyte-Doolittle hydropathy. The R hclust function was used to hierarchically cluster scaled V gene usage with Manhattan distance and complete linkage. Sharing of clones by CDR3 amino acid sequence was evaluated through resampling of 12 repertoires per group over 100 rounds. The repertoires were searched for 55 to 75 published EBV-specific and 245 published CMV-specific TCRbeta sequences. Analysis left out a couple of CVID samples that produced under 10,000 sequences, so approximately 40 CVID repertoires remained. TCRdb provides this immuneACCESS table in a form limited to in-frame rearrangements. Some clones are lacking; in checked studies, under half of them reflect an unresolved V gene, and why the rest are absent is not known. D and trimming come from the DNA, and the V and J calls and clone size come from that table. The table gives approximately 20,000 clones for this sample, with none occurring only once. The ten largest clones capture 2.5% to 3% of the sample.

Clipping removes 3 bases from V and 7 bases from J, with 15 as the unmatched junction base count. Counted from cysteine to phenylalanine, this CDR3 has 17 amino acids. The DNA has 42 bases, all within the CDR3, and is read from base 1. The germline V gene (reference sequence) supplies CDR1 DFQATT and CDR2 SNEGSKA. This chain is built from TRBV20-1 and TRBJ2-1; the central 10 bases match TRBD2. This receptor was taken from a human donor with common variable immunodeficiency. Material for sequencing was peripheral blood mononuclear cells. The encoded CDR3 is CSASEAGGPQRVNEQFF. Partial CDR3 DNA: TGCAGTGCTAGTGAAGCGGGAGGGCCCCAGAGGGTGAATGAG.